Shown below are 11 T cell receptor beta chains from a single sample sequenced in a study of human T cells and chemical hapten exposure. Regarding time point: patch test 3, about 24 weeks after DPC sensitization. Stated treatment: therapeutic diphenylcyclopropenone sensitization with weekly scalp DPC. TCRdb processed the RACE reads anew with MiXCR; each CDR3 protein has one entry. The top ten hold approximately 3.5% of the sample, which has tens of thousands of distinct CDR3 sequences, 10% to 11% seen once. This specimen was whole blood, taken in connection with sensitization to the hapten diphenylcyclopropenone (DPC). All receptors derive from a woman in her forties or fifties with alopecia areata. Some clones in this sample may be carry-over from other donors' samples.

At least ten counts were recorded for this clonotype. The chain carries TRBV7-8 and TRBJ2-3; D not certain. Per the germline V gene, CDR1 is SGHVS and CDR2 is FQNEAQ. CDR3 length equals 14 residues. V was shortened by 5 bases and J by 4 bases, with 13 bases between the two germline ends. CDR3 sequence (DNA): TGTGCCAGCAGCCCCGGTGGCCTTCCAGATACGCAGTATTTT. Amino acid sequence: CASSPGGLPDTQYF. The whole variable domain, filled in from reference TRBV7-8 and TRBJ2-3, reads GAGVSQSPRYKVAKRGQDVALRCDPISGHVSLFWYQQALGQGPEFLTYFQNEAQLDKSGLPSDRFFAERPEGSVSTLKIQRTQQEDSAVYLCASSPGGLPDTQYFGPGTRLTVL.

Many counts were recorded for this clonotype. The CDR3 spells CASSASLGDNEKLFF. The CDR3 region has the DNA TGTGCCAGCAGTGCCTCGCTGGGAGACAATGAAAAACTGTTTTTT. This rearrangement joins TRBV6-4 to TRBJ1-4; D remains unclear. This CDR3 is built from 15 residues. The germline CDR1 and CDR2 sequences are MRHNA and SNTAGT. Trimming took off 4 bases at V and 5 bases at J, with 14 bases between the two ends.

This clonotype was observed a few times. The rearrangement joins TRBV7-2 to TRBJ2-1; D remains unclear. The germline V gene has CDR1 SGHTA and CDR2 FQGNSA. The CDR3 runs 14 residues. The V and J ends lost 5 bases and 4 bases respectively, with 12 bases between them. CDR3 nucleotides: TGTGCCAGCAGCACGCCCCTGGAATACAATGAGCAGTTCTTC. Its protein product is CASSTPLEYNEQFF.

This clonotype occurred a few times. This sequence joins TRBV2 and TRBJ2-3, with 8 bases fitting TRBD2. The CDR3 has 15 residues. With 5 bases clipped from V and 0 bases from J, the junction kept 4 bases outside the gene matches. CDR1 and CDR2 from the germline V gene are SNHLY and FYNNEI. In DNA, the CDR3 is TGTGCCAGCAGTATTAGCGGGGCTAGCACAGATACGCAGTATTTT. Residues: CASSISGASTDTQYF.

This clonotype was picked up a small number of times. V is TRBV6-5 and J is TRBJ1-5; D unclear. V dropped 6 bases and J dropped 3 bases, with 9 bases sitting between them. Germline CDR1 is MNHEY and CDR2 is SVGAGI. There are 13 residues in the CDR3. This chain's CDR3 is CASRRELNQPQHF. CDR3 nucleotides: TGTGCCAGCAGGCGGGAGCTCAATCAGCCCCAGCATTTT.

The J gene is TRBJ2-2, the V gene TRBV3-1, with 7 bases that match TRBD1. The CDR3 spans 14 residues. Germline CDR1 is LGHDT and CDR2 is YNNKEL (reference sequence). V was clipped by 4 bases and J by 4 bases; unmatched bases: 3. In DNA form, the CDR3 reads TGTGCCAGCAGCCGAGACAGGGCCACCGGGGAGCTGTTTTTT. The encoded protein is CASSRDRATGELFF.

There are many counts of this clonotype. J is TRBJ2-3 and V is TRBV6-2 or TRBV6-3; TRBD2 aligns across 7 bases. CDR1 and CDR2 (germline): MNHEY, SVGEGT. The CDR3 loop spans 16 amino acids. V gave up 4 bases and J gave up 0 bases; unmatched junction bases: 7. In DNA, the CDR3 is TGTGCCAGCAGTTCCCTGTATAGCGGGAGCACAGATACGCAGTATTTT. It translates to CASSSLYSGSTDTQYF.

This clonotype was observed a handful of times. This rearrangement joins TRBV29-1 to TRBJ2-1; D perhaps matches TRBD2 (6 bases). V lost 6 bases, J lost 2 bases, and 17 bases lay in between. Looked up from germline, CDR1 is SQVTM and CDR2 is ANQGSEA. This CDR3 has 15 residues. In nucleotides, the CDR3 is TGCAGCGTCAGTACCCAGGGCGGGACCTACAATGAGCAGTTCTTC. This codes for CSVSTQGGTYNEQFF.

This clonotype was counted many times. The chain couples TRBV5-1 to TRBJ2-3, with 14 bases that match TRBD2. The germline V gene encodes CDR1 SGHRS and CDR2 YFSETQ. Unmatched junction bases numbered 16, after V lost 3 bases and J lost 4 bases. This CDR3 is built from 20 residues. For the CDR3, the DNA is TGCGCCAGCAGCTCTCCCTCCCAGGGACTAGCGGGAGCGGGGGCAGATACGCAGTATTTT. As protein: CASSSPSQGLAGAGADTQYF.

At least ten counts were recorded for this clonotype. The DNA for the CDR3 is TGTGCCACCAGTCAACGGACAACTCCCACCGGGGAGCTGTTTTTT. Protein product: CATSQRTTPTGELFF. This rearrangement joins TRBV24-1 to TRBJ2-2; a weak D match, TRBD1 (5 bases). The germline V gene has CDR1 KGHDR and CDR2 SFDVKD. V lost 6 bases, J lost 4 bases, and 14 bases lay in between. This CDR3 has 15 amino acids.

Concerning this clonotype: Given a much more abundant clone one base away, this may be a read error. The chain is built from TRBV9 and TRBJ1-1, with 10 bases lining up with TRBD1. Germline V gene data show CDR1 as SGDLS and CDR2 as YYNGEE. This CDR3 is built from 13 residues. In DNA, the CDR3 is TGTGCCAGCAGCGAATTAGGACAGGGGGAAGTTTTCTTT. It specifies CASSELGQGEVFF.